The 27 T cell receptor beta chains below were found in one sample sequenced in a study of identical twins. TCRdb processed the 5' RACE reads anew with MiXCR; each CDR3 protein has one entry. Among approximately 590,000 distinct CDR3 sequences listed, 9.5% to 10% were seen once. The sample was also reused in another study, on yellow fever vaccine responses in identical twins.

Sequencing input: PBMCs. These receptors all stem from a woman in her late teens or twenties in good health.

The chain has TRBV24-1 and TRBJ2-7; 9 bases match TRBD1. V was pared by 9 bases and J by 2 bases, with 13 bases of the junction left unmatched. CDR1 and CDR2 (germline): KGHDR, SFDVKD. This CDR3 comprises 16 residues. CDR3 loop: CATRITGQGKAYEQYF. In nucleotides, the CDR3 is TGTGCCACCCGAATTACCGGACAGGGGAAAGCCTACGAGCAGTACTTC.

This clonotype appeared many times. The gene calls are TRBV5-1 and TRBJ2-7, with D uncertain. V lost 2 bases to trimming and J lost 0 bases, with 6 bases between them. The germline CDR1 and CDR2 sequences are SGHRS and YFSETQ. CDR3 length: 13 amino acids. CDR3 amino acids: CASSFSSSYEQYF. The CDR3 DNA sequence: TGCGCCAGCAGCTTCTCAAGCTCCTACGAGCAGTACTTC. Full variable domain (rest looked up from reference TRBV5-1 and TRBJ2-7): KAGVTQTPRYLIKTRGQQVTLSCSPISGHRSVSWYQQTPGQGLQFLFEYFSETQRNKGNFPGRFSGRQFSNSRSEMNVSTLELGDSALYLCASSFSSSYEQYFGPGTRLTVT.

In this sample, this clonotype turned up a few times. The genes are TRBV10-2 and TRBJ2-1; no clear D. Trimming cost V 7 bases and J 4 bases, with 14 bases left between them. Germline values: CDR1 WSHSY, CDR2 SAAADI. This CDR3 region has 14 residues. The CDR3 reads CASTGPPGYNEQFF. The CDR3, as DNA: TGCGCCAGCACGGGTCCCCCCGGGTACAATGAGCAGTTCTTC.

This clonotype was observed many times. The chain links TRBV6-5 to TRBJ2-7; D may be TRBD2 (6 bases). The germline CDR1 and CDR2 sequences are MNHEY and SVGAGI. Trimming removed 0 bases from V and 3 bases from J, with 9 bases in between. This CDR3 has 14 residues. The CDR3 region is CASSYSGTDYEQYF. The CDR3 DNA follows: TGTGCCAGCAGTTACTCGGGGACTGACTACGAGCAGTACTTC.

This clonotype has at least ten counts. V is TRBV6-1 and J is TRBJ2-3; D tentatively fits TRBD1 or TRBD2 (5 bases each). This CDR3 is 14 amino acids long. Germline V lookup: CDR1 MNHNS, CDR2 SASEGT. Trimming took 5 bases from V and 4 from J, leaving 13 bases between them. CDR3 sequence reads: CASSRGLKADTQYF. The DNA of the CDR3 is TGTGCCAGCAGTCGGGGCTTAAAGGCAGATACGCAGTATTTT.

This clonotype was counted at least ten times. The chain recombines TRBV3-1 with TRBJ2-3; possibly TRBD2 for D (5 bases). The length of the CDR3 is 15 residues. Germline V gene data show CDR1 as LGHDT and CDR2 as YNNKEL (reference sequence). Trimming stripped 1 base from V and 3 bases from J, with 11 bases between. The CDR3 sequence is CASSQAGSGTDTQYF. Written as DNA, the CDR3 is TGTGCCAGCAGCCAAGCTGGGAGTGGGACAGATACGCAGTATTTT.

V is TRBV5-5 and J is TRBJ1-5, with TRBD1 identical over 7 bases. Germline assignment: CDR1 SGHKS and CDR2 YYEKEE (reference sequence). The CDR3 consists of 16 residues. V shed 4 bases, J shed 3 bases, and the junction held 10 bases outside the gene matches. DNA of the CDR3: TGTGCCAGCAGCCTCCGGGACAGCAGATTCAATCAGCCCCAGCATTTT. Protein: CASSLRDSRFNQPQHF.

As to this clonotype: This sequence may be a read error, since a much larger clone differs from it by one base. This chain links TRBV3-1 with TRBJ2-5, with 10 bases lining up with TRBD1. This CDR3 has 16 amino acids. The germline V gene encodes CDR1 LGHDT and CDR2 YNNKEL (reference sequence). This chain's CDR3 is CASSQPGQGLQESQYF. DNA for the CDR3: TGTGCCAGCAGCCAACCGGGACAGGGGCTCCAAGAGTCCCAGTACTTC.

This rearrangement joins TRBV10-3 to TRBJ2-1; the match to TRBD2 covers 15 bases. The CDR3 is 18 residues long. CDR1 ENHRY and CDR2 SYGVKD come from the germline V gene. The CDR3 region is CTFSFKHGTSGGLDEQFF. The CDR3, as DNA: TGTACCTTCAGTTTTAAGCACGGGACTAGCGGGGGGCTCGATGAGCAGTTCTTC.

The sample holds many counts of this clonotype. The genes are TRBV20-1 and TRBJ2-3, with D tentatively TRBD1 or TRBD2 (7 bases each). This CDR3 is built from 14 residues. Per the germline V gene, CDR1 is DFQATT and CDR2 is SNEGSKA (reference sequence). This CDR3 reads CSAAGGGITDTQYF. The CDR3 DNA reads TGCAGCGCAGCAGGGGGGGGGATCACAGATACGCAGTATTTT.

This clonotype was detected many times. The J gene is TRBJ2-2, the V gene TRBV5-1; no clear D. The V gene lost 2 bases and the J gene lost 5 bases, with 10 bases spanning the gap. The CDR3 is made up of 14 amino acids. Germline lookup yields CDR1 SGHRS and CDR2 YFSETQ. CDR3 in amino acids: CASSLGERTGELFF. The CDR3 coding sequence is TGCGCCAGCAGCTTAGGAGAGCGAACCGGGGAGCTGTTTTTT.

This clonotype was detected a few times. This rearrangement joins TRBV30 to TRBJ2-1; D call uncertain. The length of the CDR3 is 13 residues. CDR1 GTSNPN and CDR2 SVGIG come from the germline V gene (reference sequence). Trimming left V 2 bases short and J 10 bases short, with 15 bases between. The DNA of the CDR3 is TGTGCCTGGAGTAGGGATCACCCAGGCGAGCAGTTCTTC. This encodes CAWSRDHPGEQFF.

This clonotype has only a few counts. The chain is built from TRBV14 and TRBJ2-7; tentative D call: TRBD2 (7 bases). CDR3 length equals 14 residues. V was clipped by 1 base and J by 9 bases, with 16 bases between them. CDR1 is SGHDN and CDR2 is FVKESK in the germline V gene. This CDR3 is CASSQAAGVTGQYF. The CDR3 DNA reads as TGTGCCAGCAGCCAAGCGGCGGGGGTGACAGGGCAGTACTTC. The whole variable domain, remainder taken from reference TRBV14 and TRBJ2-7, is EAGVTQFPSHSVIEKGQTVTLRCDPISGHDNLYWYRRVMGKEIKFLLHFVKESKQDESGMPNNRFLAERTGGTYSTLKVQPAELEDSGVYFCASSQAAGVTGQYFGPGTRLTVT.

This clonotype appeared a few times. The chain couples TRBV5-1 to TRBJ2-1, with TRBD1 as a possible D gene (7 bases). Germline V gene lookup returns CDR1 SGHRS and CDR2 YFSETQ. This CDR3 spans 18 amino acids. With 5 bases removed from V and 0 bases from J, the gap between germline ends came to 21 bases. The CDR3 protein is CASRRGTELISSYNEQFF. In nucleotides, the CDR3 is TGCGCCAGCAGGCGCGGGACAGAATTAATCTCCTCCTACAATGAGCAGTTCTTC. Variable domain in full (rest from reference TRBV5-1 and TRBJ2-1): KAGVTQTPRYLIKTRGQQVTLSCSPISGHRSVSWYQQTPGQGLQFLFEYFSETQRNKGNFPGRFSGRQFSNSRSEMNVSTLELGDSALYLCASRRGTELISSYNEQFFGPGTRLTVL.

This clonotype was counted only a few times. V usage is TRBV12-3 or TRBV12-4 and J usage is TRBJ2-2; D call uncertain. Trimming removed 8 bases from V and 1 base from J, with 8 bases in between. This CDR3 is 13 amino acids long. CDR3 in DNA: TGTGCCAGCCAAACTGAGAACACCGGGGAGCTGTTTTTT. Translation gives CASQTENTGELFF.

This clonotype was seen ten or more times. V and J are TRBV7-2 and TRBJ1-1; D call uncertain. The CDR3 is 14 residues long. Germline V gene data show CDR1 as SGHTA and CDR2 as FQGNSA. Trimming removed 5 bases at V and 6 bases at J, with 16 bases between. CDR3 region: CASSHAGRHSEAFF. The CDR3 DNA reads TGTGCCAGCAGCCACGCCGGCAGGCACTCTGAAGCTTTCTTT. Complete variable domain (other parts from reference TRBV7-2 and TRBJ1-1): GAGVSQSPSNKVTEKGKDVELRCDPISGHTALYWYRQSLGQGLEFLIYFQGNSAPDKSGLPSDRFSAERTGGSVSTLTIQRTQQEDSAVYLCASSHAGRHSEAFFGQGTRLTVV.

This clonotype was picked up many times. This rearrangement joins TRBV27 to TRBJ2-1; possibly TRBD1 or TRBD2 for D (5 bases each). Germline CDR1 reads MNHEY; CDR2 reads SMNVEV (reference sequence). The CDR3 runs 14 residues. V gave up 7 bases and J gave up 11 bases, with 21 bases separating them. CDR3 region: CASNRPGAAPKQFF. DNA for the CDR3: TGTGCCAGCAACAGACCCGGGGCAGCCCCAAAGCAGTTCTTC.

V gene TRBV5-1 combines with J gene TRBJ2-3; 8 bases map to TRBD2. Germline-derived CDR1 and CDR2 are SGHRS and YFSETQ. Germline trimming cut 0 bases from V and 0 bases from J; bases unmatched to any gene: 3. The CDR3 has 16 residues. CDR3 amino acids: CASSLETSGSTDTQYF. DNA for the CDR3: TGCGCCAGCAGCTTGGAAACTAGCGGTAGCACAGATACGCAGTATTTT.

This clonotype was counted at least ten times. This CDR3 reads CSVEGSRKGTDTQYF. DNA of the CDR3: TGCAGCGTTGAGGGGTCTAGGAAAGGCACAGATACGCAGTATTTT. The chain joins TRBV29-1 to TRBJ2-3, with D hard to call. Per germline, CDR1 SQVTM and CDR2 ANQGSEA. CDR3 length: 15 residues. The germline V and J ends were trimmed by 3 bases and 1 base, with 14 bases remaining between them.

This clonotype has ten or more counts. DNA for the CDR3: TGTGCCAGCAGCGTGGACAGGGGGGCCGGGGAGCTGTTTTTT. This translates into CASSVDRGAGELFF. The chain combines TRBV2 with TRBJ2-2; 10 bases align to TRBD1. The CDR3 covers 14 residues. CDR1 is SNHLY and CDR2 is FYNNEI in the germline V gene. The V segment lost 6 bases and the J segment 6 bases; nucleotides outside the gene matches: 4.

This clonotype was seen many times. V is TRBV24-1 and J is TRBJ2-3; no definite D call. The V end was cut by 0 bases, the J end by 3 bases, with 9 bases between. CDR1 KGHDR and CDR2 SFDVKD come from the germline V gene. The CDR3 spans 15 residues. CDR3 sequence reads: CATSDLQDGTDTQYF. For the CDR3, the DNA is TGTGCCACCAGTGATTTGCAAGACGGAACAGATACGCAGTATTTT.

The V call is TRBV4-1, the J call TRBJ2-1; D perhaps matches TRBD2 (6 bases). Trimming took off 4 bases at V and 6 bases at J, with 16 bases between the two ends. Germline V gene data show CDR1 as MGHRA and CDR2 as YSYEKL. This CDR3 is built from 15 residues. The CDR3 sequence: CASSLRGIAANEQFF. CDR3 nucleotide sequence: TGCGCCAGCAGCCTTAGGGGTATAGCGGCCAATGAGCAGTTCTTC.

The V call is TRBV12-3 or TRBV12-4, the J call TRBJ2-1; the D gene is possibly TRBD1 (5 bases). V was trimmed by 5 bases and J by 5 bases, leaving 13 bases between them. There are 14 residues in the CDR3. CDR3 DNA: TGTGCCAGCAGTCATCGACAGAGAGACAATGAGCAGTTCTTC. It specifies CASSHRQRDNEQFF.

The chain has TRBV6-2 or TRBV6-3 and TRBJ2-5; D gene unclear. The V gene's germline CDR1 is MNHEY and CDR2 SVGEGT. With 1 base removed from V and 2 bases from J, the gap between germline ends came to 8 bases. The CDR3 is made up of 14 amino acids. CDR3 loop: CASSYWGDQETQYF. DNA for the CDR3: TGTGCCAGCAGTTACTGGGGTGATCAAGAGACCCAGTACTTC.

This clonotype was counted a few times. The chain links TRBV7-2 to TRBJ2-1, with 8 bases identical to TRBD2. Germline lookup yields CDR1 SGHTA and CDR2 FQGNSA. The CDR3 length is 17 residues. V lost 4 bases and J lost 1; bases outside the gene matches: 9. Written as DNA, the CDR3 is TGTGCCAGCAGCTCTAGCGTTTTAGCGGGATCCTACAATGAGCAGTTCTTC. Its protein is CASSSSVLAGSYNEQFF.

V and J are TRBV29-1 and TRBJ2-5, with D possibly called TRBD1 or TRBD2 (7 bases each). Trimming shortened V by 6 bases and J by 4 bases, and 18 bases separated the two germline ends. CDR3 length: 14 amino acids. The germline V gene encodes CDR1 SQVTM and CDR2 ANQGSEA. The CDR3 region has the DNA TGCAGCGTACCAATCAGGGGGAGGGGAGAGACCCAGTACTTC. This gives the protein CSVPIRGRGETQYF.

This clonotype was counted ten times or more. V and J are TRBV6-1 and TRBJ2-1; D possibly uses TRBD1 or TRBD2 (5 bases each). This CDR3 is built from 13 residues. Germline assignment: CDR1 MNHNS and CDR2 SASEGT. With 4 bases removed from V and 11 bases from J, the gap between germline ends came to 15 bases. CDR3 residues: CASSARDAMQQFF. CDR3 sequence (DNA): TGTGCCAGCAGTGCCCGGGACGCAATGCAGCAGTTCTTC.